A single sample is the source of the 26 T cell receptor beta chains below, sequenced in a study of T cell responses to AZD1222 COVID-19 vaccine. Using immunoSEQ multiplex PCR, the repertoire was profiled, and TCRdb retains in-frame clones only, with some absent. The sample holds some 200,000 clones; roughly 91% are singletons and the top ten take about 25%. Sequences were derived from peripheral blood, sampled 28 days after the second AZD1222 dose. These TCRs come from an adult who received the AZD1222 COVID-19 vaccine.

The sample holds a few counts of this clone. This chain links TRBV3-1 (or the pseudogene TRBV3-2) with TRBJ2-1; 11 nucleotides agree with TRBD2. V was clipped by 9 bases and J by 4 bases; unmatched bases: 14. This CDR3 has 17 amino acids. CDR1 and CDR2 (germline): LGHDT, YNNKEL (reference sequence). The CDR3: CARRTSGYSLRYNEQFF. The CDR3 DNA follows: TGTGCCAGAAGGACTAGCGGGTACAGCTTGCGTTACAATGAGCAGTTCTTC.

In this sample, this clone turned up once. The chain employs TRBV30 and TRBJ1-1, with D unclear. The V end was cut by 5 bases, the J end by 0 bases, with 10 bases between. The germline V gene encodes CDR1 GTSNPN and CDR2 SVGIG (reference sequence). The CDR3 runs 13 residues. This CDR3 is CAWQQHMNTEAFF. Written as DNA, the CDR3 is TGTGCCTGGCAGCAACACATGAACACTGAAGCTTTCTTT.

The V gene is TRBV6-5, the J gene TRBJ2-7; TRBD2 agrees at 8 bases. The CDR3 length is 15 residues. Looked up from germline, CDR1 is MNHEY and CDR2 is SVGAGI. With V trimmed by 5 bases and J by 4 bases, 10 bases remained unmatched. CDR3 coding DNA: TGTGCCAGCAGTCGGGAGGGGGGCGGGATATACGAGCAGTACTTC. It specifies CASSREGGGIYEQYF.

Of note for this clone: Other DNA sequences in the same sample also yield this CDR3. The V call is TRBV5-1, the J call TRBJ1-1; 10 bases match TRBD1. The CDR3 totals 15 residues. V gave up 1 base and J gave up 1 base; unmatched junction bases: 1. Germline V lookup: CDR1 SGHRS, CDR2 YFSETQ. CDR3 sequence: CASSLRTGGNTEAFF. The CDR3 DNA follows: TGCGCCAGCAGCTTGAGGACAGGGGGGAACACTGAAGCTTTCTTT.

The V call is TRBV6-6, the J call TRBJ1-1, with D possibly matching TRBD1 (6 bases). Germline V gives CDR1 MNHNY, CDR2 SVGAGI (reference sequence). V was clipped by 2 bases and J by 2 bases, with 9 bases between them. The CDR3 totals 14 residues. CDR3 nucleotides: TGTGCCAGCAGTTACACGGGGGGCAACACTGAAGCTTTCTTT. Translated: CASSYTGGNTEAFF.

This sequence joins TRBV27 and TRBJ2-3; TRBD2 is a possible D gene (6 bases). Trimming removed 2 bases from V and 4 bases from J, with 13 bases in between. CDR1 and CDR2 (germline): MNHEY, SMNVEV (reference sequence). This CDR3 has 15 amino acids. The CDR3 protein is CASSLGGSGADTQYF. In nucleotides, the CDR3 is TGTGCCAGCAGTTTAGGAGGGAGCGGAGCAGATACGCAGTATTTT.

This chain links TRBV2 with TRBJ1-4; D uncertain. The CDR3 consists of 12 residues. Trimming shortened V by 6 bases and J by 8 bases, and 10 bases separated the two germline ends. CDR1 SNHLY and CDR2 FYNNEI come from the germline V gene. CDR3 in amino acids: CASSPQLEKLFF. CDR3 in DNA: TGTGCCAGCAGCCCGCAGTTAGAAAAACTGTTTTTT.

This clone has only one observation. The CDR3 DNA reads as TGTGCCAGCAGCTTAAGTACTAGCGGGAACGAGCAGTACTTC. Translated: CASSLSTSGNEQYF. The gene calls are TRBV7-2 and TRBJ2-7, with 10 bases matching TRBD2. V lost 2 bases and J lost 5; bases outside the gene matches: 3. Germline CDR1 SGHTA, CDR2 FQGNSA. The CDR3 consists of 14 residues. Filled out from reference TRBV7-2 and TRBJ2-7, the complete variable domain reads GAGVSQSPSNKVTEKGKDVELRCDPISGHTALYWYRQSLGQGLEFLIYFQGNSAPDKSGLPSDRFSAERTGGSVSTLTIQRTQQEDSAVYLCASSLSTSGNEQYFGPGTRLTVT.

The V gene is TRBV24-1, the J gene TRBJ2-5, with D hard to call. The length of the CDR3 is 11 residues. Germline V gene data show CDR1 as KGHDR and CDR2 as SFDVKD. V was clipped by 7 bases and J by 5 bases, with 7 bases between them. CDR3: CATSYDETQYF. CDR3 DNA: TGTGCCACCAGCTACGACGAGACCCAGTACTTC.

The chain uses TRBV30 and TRBJ2-1, with 14 bases identical to TRBD2. V lost 1 base and J lost 0; bases outside the gene matches: 5. The CDR3 is 18 residues long. The germline gives CDR1 GTSNPN, CDR2 SVGIG (reference sequence). CDR3: CAWSGEGLAGDSYNEQFF. The CDR3 region has the DNA TGTGCCTGGAGTGGAGAGGGACTAGCGGGAGACTCCTACAATGAGCAGTTCTTC.

The chain employs TRBV5-1 and TRBJ2-1; 9 bases line up with TRBD1. Germline CDR1 SGHRS, CDR2 YFSETQ. J was trimmed by 7 bases and V by 4 bases; bases with no gene match: 6. This CDR3 is built from 14 residues. The CDR3 DNA reads TGCGCCAGCAGCGCTGGGACAGGGTCAAATGAGCAGTTCTTC. It yields the protein CASSAGTGSNEQFF.

The genes are TRBV15 and TRBJ2-3; 9 bases agree with TRBD1. V shed 6 bases, J shed 4 bases, and the junction held 8 bases outside the gene matches. This CDR3 region has 15 residues. In germline, CDR1 is LNHNV, CDR2 YYDKDF (reference sequence). This CDR3 reads CATSPDRGFPDTQYF. The CDR3 region has the DNA TGTGCCACCAGTCCGGACAGGGGATTCCCAGATACGCAGTATTTT. Using reference TRBV15 and TRBJ2-3 for the parts outside the CDR3, the full variable domain is DAMVIQNPRYQVTQFGKPVTLSCSQTLNHNVMYWYQQKSSQAPKLLFHYYDKDFNNEADTPDNFQSRRPNTSFCFLDIRSPGLGDTAMYLCATSPDRGFPDTQYFGPGTRLTVL.

The chain is built from TRBV9 and TRBJ1-1; possibly TRBD1 for D (5 bases). The CDR3 has 15 residues. Germline V gene sequence: CDR1 SGDLS, CDR2 YYNGEE. Trimming removed 4 bases from V and 4 bases from J, with 17 bases in between. CDR3 in amino acids: CASSIAGTRRTEAFF. DNA for the CDR3: TGTGCCAGCAGCATCGCCGGGACCCGCCGCACTGAAGCTTTCTTT.

This clone was counted a single time. The gene calls are TRBV5-6 and TRBJ2-2; D uncertain. Trimming cost V 4 bases and J 4 bases, with 8 bases left between them. The CDR3 is 13 amino acids. CDR1 SGHDT and CDR2 YYEEEE come from the germline V gene. CDR3 residues: CASSKSPTGELFF. The CDR3 region has the DNA TGTGCCAGCAGCAAGAGCCCCACCGGGGAGCTGTTTTTT.

The gene calls are TRBV10-3 and TRBJ2-5; 15 bases map to TRBD2. In germline, CDR1 is ENHRY, CDR2 SYGVKD. This CDR3 is 16 amino acids long. V dropped 2 bases and J dropped 5; count of bases not matched to a gene: 3. CDR3 in DNA: TGTGCCATCAGTGAGGGACTAGCGGGAGGGGGGGAGACCCAGTACTTC. Protein: CAISEGLAGGGETQYF.

The gene calls are TRBV6-2 or TRBV6-3 and TRBJ1-5; 8 bases line up with TRBD1. The CDR3 is 13 amino acids. Trimming at V came to 4 bases and at J to 6 bases, leaving 2 bases not matched to a gene. Germline CDR1 is MNHEY and CDR2 is SVGEGT. CDR3 loop: CASSSDRVQPQHF. The CDR3 region has the DNA TGTGCCAGCAGTTCGGACAGGGTTCAGCCCCAGCATTTT.

This chain connects TRBV5-5 to TRBJ1-5; 8 nucleotides match TRBD1. Germline CDR1 reads SGHKS; CDR2 reads YYEKEE (reference sequence). The CDR3 is made up of 15 amino acids. The V and J ends lost 3 bases and 3 bases, in that order; junction bases with no gene match: 5. CDR3 nucleotide sequence: TGTGCCAGCAGCTGGGGGACAGGCGCCAATCAGCCCCAGCATTTT. It specifies CASSWGTGANQPQHF.

This clone was recorded once. This rearrangement joins TRBV4-3 to TRBJ1-2; a possible D gene is TRBD1 (5 bases). Trimming left V 3 bases short and J 2 bases short, with 10 bases between. The CDR3 covers 14 residues. The germline gives CDR1 LGHNA, CDR2 YSLEER. Here the CDR3 DNA reads TGCGCCAGCAGCCAGACGACAGCAAACTATGGCTACACCTTC. Its protein is CASSQTTANYGYTF.

This sequence joins TRBV29-1 and TRBJ2-7; 8 bases line up with TRBD2. The CDR3 totals 15 residues. Per the germline V gene, CDR1 is SQVTM and CDR2 is ANQGSEA. The V and J ends lost 7 bases and 4 bases, in that order; junction bases with no gene match: 15. Here the CDR3 DNA reads TGCAGCGCTAATGAGGCGGGAGGCCCTTTATACGAGCAGTACTTC. It is translated as CSANEAGGPLYEQYF.

This clone occurred once. The rearrangement uses TRBV5-1 and TRBJ2-1; D is uncertain. In germline, CDR1 is SGHRS, CDR2 YFSETQ. The CDR3 spans 14 residues. V gave up 4 bases and J gave up 0 bases, with 8 bases separating them. CDR3 residues: CASSGQSSYNEQFF. The CDR3 nucleotides read TGCGCCAGCAGCGGGCAGAGCTCCTACAATGAGCAGTTCTTC.

The chain recombines TRBV28 with TRBJ2-1; D is perhaps TRBD2 (6 bases). Germline V gene sequence: CDR1 MDHEN, CDR2 SYDVKM. The CDR3 has 16 amino acids. Trimming removed 3 bases at V and 8 bases at J, with 20 bases between. CDR3 protein: CASSFIDSSPGDEQFF. The CDR3 coding sequence is TGTGCCAGCAGTTTCATAGACTCCTCCCCGGGGGATGAGCAGTTCTTC.

The chain carries TRBV23-1 and TRBJ2-1, with D perhaps given as TRBD1 or TRBD2 (6 bases each). TRBV23-1 is annotated as an ORF whose role is uncertain. With 8 bases removed from V and 8 bases from J, the gap between germline ends came to 16 bases. CDR3 length equals 13 residues. In DNA form, the CDR3 reads TGCGCCAGCGGTAAACAAAGGGGGGATGAGCAGTTCTTC. Protein: CASGKQRGDEQFF.

This chain uses TRBV5-1 with TRBJ2-3, with 10 bases matching TRBD2. Germline CDR1 is SGHRS and CDR2 is YFSETQ. The CDR3 has 15 amino acids. The V segment lost 4 bases and the J segment 2 bases; nucleotides outside the gene matches: 4. The CDR3 loop is CASSTGTSVTDTQYF. The CDR3, as DNA: TGCGCCAGCAGCACCGGGACTAGCGTCACAGATACGCAGTATTTT.

The rearrangement joins TRBV5-4 to TRBJ1-1, with D possibly TRBD1 on 6 matching bases. From germline, CDR1 is SGHNT and CDR2 YYREEE (reference sequence). Trimming stripped 4 bases from V and 6 bases from J, with 16 bases between. This CDR3 is 14 amino acids long. The DNA of the CDR3 is TGTGCCAGCAGCCAGGGGCGGGGACGGGCTGAAGCTTTCTTT. Protein sequence: CASSQGRGRAEAFF.

The J gene is TRBJ2-5, the V gene TRBV19, with 10 bases aligning to TRBD1. The CDR3 is 16 residues long. Germline V gives CDR1 LNHDA, CDR2 SQIVND (reference sequence). V shed 1 base and J 3 bases; nucleotides not matched to a gene: 5. The CDR3 protein is CASSIVGDRGKETQYF. CDR3 in DNA: TGTGCCAGTAGTATAGTGGGGGACAGGGGAAAAGAGACCCAGTACTTC.

The chain carries TRBV6-5 and TRBJ2-4; TRBD1 matches 8 bases. This CDR3 comprises 14 residues. Germline V lookup: CDR1 MNHEY, CDR2 SVGAGI. V trimming: 4 bases; J trimming: 6 bases; junction bases outside the gene matches: 5. CDR3 in amino acids: CASSFGQGRNIQYF. CDR3 nucleotide sequence: TGTGCCAGCAGTTTTGGACAGGGCCGAAACATTCAGTACTTC.